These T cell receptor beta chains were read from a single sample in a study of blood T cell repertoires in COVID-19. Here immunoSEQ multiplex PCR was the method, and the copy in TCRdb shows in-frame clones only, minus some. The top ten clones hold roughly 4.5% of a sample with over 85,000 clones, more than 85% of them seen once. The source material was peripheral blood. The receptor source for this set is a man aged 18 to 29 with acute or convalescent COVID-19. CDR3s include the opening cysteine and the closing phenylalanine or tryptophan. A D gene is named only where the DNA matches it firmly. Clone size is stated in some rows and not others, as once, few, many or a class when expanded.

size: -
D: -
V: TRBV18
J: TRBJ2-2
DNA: TGTGCCAGCTCACCAGGAAGGACTGCTCAGGCTGGGGAGCTGTTTTTT
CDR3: CASSPGRTAQAGELFF

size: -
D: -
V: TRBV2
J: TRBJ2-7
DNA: TGTGCCAGCAGTGAAGGGAGGGGAATGACCTACGAGCAGTACTTC
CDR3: CASSEGRGMTYEQYF

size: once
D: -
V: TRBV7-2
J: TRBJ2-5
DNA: TGTGCCAGCAGCTTAGCCCTCCCTACAGGGAACCAAGAGACCCAGTACTTC
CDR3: CASSLALPTGNQETQYF

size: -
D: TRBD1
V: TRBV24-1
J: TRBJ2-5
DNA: TGTGCCACCAGTGACCCCGGGACAGGGGGCCTGGAGACCCAGTACTTC
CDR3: CATSDPGTGGLETQYF

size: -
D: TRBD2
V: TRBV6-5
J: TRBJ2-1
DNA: TGTGCCAGCAGTTACTCGAGGCAGCGGGAAAGCGAGCAGTTCTTC
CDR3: CASSYSRQRESEQFF

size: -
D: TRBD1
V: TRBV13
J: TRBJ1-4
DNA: TGTGCCAGCAGCTCCCGACAGGGCGCAACTAATGAAAAACTGTTTTTT
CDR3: CASSSRQGATNEKLFF

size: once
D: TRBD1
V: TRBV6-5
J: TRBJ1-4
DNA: TGTGCCAGCAGTTATGGGACAGGGGATGAAAAACTGTTTTTT
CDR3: CASSYGTGDEKLFF

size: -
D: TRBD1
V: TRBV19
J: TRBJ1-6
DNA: TGTGCCAGTCGGGACAGTTATAATTCACCCCTCCACTTT
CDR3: CASRDSYNSPLHF

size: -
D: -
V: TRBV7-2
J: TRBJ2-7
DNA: TGTGCCAGCAGTCCAGGAGGGGCAGGACTTTACGAGCAGTACTTC
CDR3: CASSPGGAGLYEQYF

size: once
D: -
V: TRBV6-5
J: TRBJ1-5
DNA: TGTGCCAGCAGAGGGGTACATAGCAATCAGCCCCAGCATTTT
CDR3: CASRGVHSNQPQHF

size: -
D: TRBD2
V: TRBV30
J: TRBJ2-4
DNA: TGTGCCTGGAGGGGTAGGGCGGGGGGCATTCAGTACTTC
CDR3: CAWRGRAGGIQYF

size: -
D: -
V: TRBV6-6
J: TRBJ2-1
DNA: TGTGCCAGCAGGGATTTACTAGGCGATGAGCAGTTCTTC
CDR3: CASRDLLGDEQFF

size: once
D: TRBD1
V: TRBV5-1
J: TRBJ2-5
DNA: TGCGCCAGCAGCCCACCGGACAGGGATTCAGAGACCCAGTACTTC
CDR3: CASSPPDRDSETQYF

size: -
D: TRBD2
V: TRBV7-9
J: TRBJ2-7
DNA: TGTGCCAGCACCTGGACTAGCTCCTACGAGCAGTACTTC
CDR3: CASTWTSSYEQYF

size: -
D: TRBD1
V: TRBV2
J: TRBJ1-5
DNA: TGTGCCACTCGCGGACAGGGGGGACAGCAGCCCCAGCATTTT
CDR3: CATRGQGGQQPQHF

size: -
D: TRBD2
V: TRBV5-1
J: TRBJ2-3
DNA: TGCGCCAGCAGCTTGGGTACCACTAGCGCCCCCACAGATACGCAGTATTTT
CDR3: CASSLGTTSAPTDTQYF

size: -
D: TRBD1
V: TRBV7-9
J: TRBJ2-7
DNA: TGTGCCAGCAGCTTAAGCCCGGGACAGGGGGACCACGAGCAGTACTTC
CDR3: CASSLSPGQGDHEQYF

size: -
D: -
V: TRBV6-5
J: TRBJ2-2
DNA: TGTGCCATTATAGGACCGAAAAAAGGGGCCGGGGAGCTGTTTTTT
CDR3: CAIIGPKKGAGELFF

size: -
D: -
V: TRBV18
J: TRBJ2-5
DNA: TGTGCCAGCTCACCACCCCTCAGGTACCAAGAGACCCAGTACTTC
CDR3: CASSPPLRYQETQYF

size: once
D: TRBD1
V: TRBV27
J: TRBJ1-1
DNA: TGTGCCAGCAGCTCTCTAAGATCGGGACAGTTTTCGTCTGAAGCTTTCTTT
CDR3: CASSSLRSGQFSSEAFF

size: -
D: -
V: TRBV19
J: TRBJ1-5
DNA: TGTGCCAGTAGTATTCACAGCCAGACAGCCCAGCCCCAGCATTTT
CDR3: CASSIHSQTAQPQHF

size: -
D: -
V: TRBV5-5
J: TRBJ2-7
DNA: TGTGCCAGCAGCTTGACTCCTGGGGACAAGTCCTACGAGCAGTACTTC
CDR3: CASSLTPGDKSYEQYF

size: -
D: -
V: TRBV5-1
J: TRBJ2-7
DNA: TGCGCCAGCAGCCCCGGACTAGAAGGGGACACGCGGTACTTC
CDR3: CASSPGLEGDTRYF

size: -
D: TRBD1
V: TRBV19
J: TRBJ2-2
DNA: TGTGCCAGTAGTATAATAGAGGGGGCGAGGGCGAACACCGGGGAGCTGTTTTTT
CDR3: CASSIIEGARANTGELFF

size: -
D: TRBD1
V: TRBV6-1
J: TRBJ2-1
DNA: TGTGCCAGCAGTGATTTCTCGGGACAGGGGCGCAATGAGCAGTTCTTC
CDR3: CASSDFSGQGRNEQFF

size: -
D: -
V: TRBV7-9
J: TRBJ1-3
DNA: TGTGCCAGCAGCTTACAGGAAGTTGGAAACACCATATATTTT
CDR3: CASSLQEVGNTIYF